The 28 T cell receptor beta chains listed next were all sequenced from one sample in a study of patients and donors after allogeneic stem cell transplantation. Using its own MiXCR run on the RT-PCR reads, TCRdb lists one record per CDR3 protein. The repertoire holds about a million distinct CDR3 sequences, with over 15% as singletons. The sequenced sample consisted of blood, either unsorted or a sorted T cell fraction (not recorded which). These receptor sequences come from a human donor who was either an allogeneic HSCT recipient or a stem cell or donor lymphocyte infusion donor (not recorded which). It is not recorded whose cells these are; they may come from a transplant donor.

V is TRBV5-5 and J is TRBJ1-5; D is undetermined. V lost 4 bases and J lost 0, with 11 bases in between. Germline CDR1 reads SGHKS; CDR2 reads YYEKEE (reference sequence). The CDR3 runs to 15 residues. The DNA for the CDR3 is TGTGCCAGCAGCACACACTACGGTAGCAATCAGCCCCAGCATTTT. Translating gives CASSTHYGSNQPQHF.

Here the CDR3 reads CASSLFFALSSGNTIYF. DNA of the CDR3: TGTGCCAGCAGCTTATTTTTCGCATTAAGCTCTGGAAACACCATATATTTT. V is TRBV7-9 and J is TRBJ1-3, with D unresolved. The V end lost 2 bases, the J end lost 0 bases, and 14 bases lay between the germline ends. CDR1 is SEHNR and CDR2 is FQNEAQ in the germline V gene (reference sequence). The CDR3 length is 17 residues.

J is TRBJ1-4 and V is TRBV5-6; weak D call: TRBD1 (5 bases). The CDR3 length is 15 residues. The germline V gene has CDR1 SGHDT and CDR2 YYEEEE. V lost 4 bases to trimming and J lost 7 bases, with 17 bases between them. The CDR3 region has the DNA TGTGCCAGCAGCGGGGACCCGGGGCGTAGTGAAAAACTGTTTTTT. It yields the protein CASSGDPGRSEKLFF.

The J gene is TRBJ1-1, the V gene TRBV6-5; D gene ambiguous. The CDR3 runs 14 residues. V was trimmed by 2 bases and J by 4 bases, leaving 11 bases between them. Germline CDR1 is MNHEY and CDR2 is SVGAGI. The CDR3 sequence: CASSYAEEGTEAFF. CDR3 coding DNA: TGTGCCAGCAGTTACGCGGAGGAGGGCACTGAAGCTTTCTTT.

This chain uses TRBV9 with TRBJ1-1; 7 nucleotides match TRBD1. The CDR3 is 15 residues long. Germline V CDR1 and CDR2: SGDLS, YYNGEE. The V and J ends lost 2 bases and 8 bases, in that order; junction bases with no gene match: 12. In DNA form, the CDR3 reads TGTGCCAGCAGCGTTGCCATGGGGACAGACAGGGAAGCTTTCTTT. Translated: CASSVAMGTDREAFF. The full variable domain, with the rest looked up from reference TRBV9 and TRBJ1-1, is DSGVTQTPKHLITATGQRVTLRCSPRSGDLSVYWYQQSLDQGLQFLIQYYNGEERAKGNILERFSAQQFPDLHSELNLSSLELGDSALYFCASSVAMGTDREAFFGQGTRLTVV.

The chain carries TRBV9 and TRBJ2-5; 7 bases are shared with TRBD1. V shed 3 bases, J shed 1 base, and the junction held 6 bases outside the gene matches. Germline values: CDR1 SGDLS, CDR2 YYNGEE. The CDR3 is 15 amino acids. In DNA form, the CDR3 reads TGTGCCAGCAGCGGAGGGACAGCCGTCCAAGAGACCCAGTACTTC. Translation gives CASSGGTAVQETQYF.

V gene TRBV18 combines with J gene TRBJ1-2, with 9 bases lining up with TRBD1. The CDR3 covers 15 residues. The trim removed 3 bases at V and 8 bases at J, leaving 10 bases unmatched. Germline V gives CDR1 KGHSH, CDR2 LQKENI. The CDR3 sequence is CASSPSGQGQGGYTF. CDR3 bases: TGTGCCAGCTCACCGAGTGGACAGGGGCAAGGGGGCTACACCTTC.

This clonotype was detected only a few times. The CDR3 protein is CASSDAGKETQYF. In DNA form, the CDR3 reads TGTGCCAGCAGCGACGCAGGGAAAGAGACCCAGTACTTC. The chain is built from TRBV12-3 or TRBV12-4 and TRBJ2-5; D might be TRBD1 (5 bases). Between the trimmed V and J ends, which lost 6 bases and 3 bases, there was a span of 11 bases. The CDR3 covers 13 residues.

The V and J genes are TRBV2 and TRBJ1-5; D is possibly TRBD1 (5 bases). The CDR3 is made up of 15 amino acids. The germline V gene has CDR1 SNHLY and CDR2 FYNNEI. The ends were cut back, 2 bases at V and 2 bases at J, with 10 bases in the middle. The CDR3, as DNA: TGTGCCAGCAGTGAACTGGGGGATGGCAATCAGCCCCAGCATTTT. It encodes CASSELGDGNQPQHF.

The J gene is TRBJ2-3, the V gene TRBV2; 12 positions agree with TRBD1. V lost 4 bases to trimming and J lost 5 bases; unmatched junction nucleotides: 7. The V gene's germline CDR1 is SNHLY and CDR2 FYNNEI. The CDR3 loop spans 16 amino acids. CDR3 protein: CASSVAGTGGIDTQYF. CDR3 nucleotide sequence: TGTGCCAGCAGTGTTGCCGGGACAGGGGGCATAGATACGCAGTATTTT.

The chain has TRBV4-1 and TRBJ2-5; D is unresolved. CDR1 is MGHRA and CDR2 is YSYEKL in the germline V gene. The CDR3 is 13 amino acids. The V end was cut by 2 bases, the J end by 4 bases, with 8 bases between. The CDR3: CASSQPGRETQYF. CDR3 nucleotide sequence: TGCGCCAGCAGCCAACCAGGAAGAGAGACCCAGTACTTC.

DNA of the CDR3: TGTGCCAGCAGCCCACGGACTAGCGGGGGCCATGGGGATACGCAGTATTTT. Translation: CASSPRTSGGHGDTQYF. V usage is TRBV7-2 and J usage is TRBJ2-3, with TRBD2 matching 13 bases. Trimming took 5 bases from V and 6 from J; bases not matched to a gene: 11. The V gene's germline CDR1 is SGHTA and CDR2 FQGNSA. The CDR3 is made up of 17 amino acids.

This clonotype appeared a few times. The rearrangement links TRBV12-3 or TRBV12-4 to TRBJ2-7; D uncertain. The CDR3 covers 14 residues. The germline V and J ends were trimmed by 5 bases and 2 bases, with 13 bases remaining between them. CDR3 region: CASSPWAPTYEQYF. CDR3 sequence (DNA): TGTGCCAGCAGTCCCTGGGCCCCGACCTACGAGCAGTACTTC.

The table lists this clonotype with a few counts. The chain joins TRBV9 to TRBJ2-7; the D gene could be TRBD1 or TRBD2 (5 bases each). CDR3 length: 16 residues. Germline loops: CDR1 SGDLS, CDR2 YYNGEE. V gave up 1 base and J gave up 5 bases, with 19 bases separating them. The CDR3 spells CASSVSPGRAFDEQYF. The DNA for the CDR3 is TGTGCCAGCAGCGTAAGTCCGGGACGGGCTTTCGACGAGCAGTACTTC.

The V and J genes are TRBV5-1 and TRBJ2-2; TRBD1 matches at 8 bases. With V trimmed by 4 bases and J by 4 bases, 6 bases remained unmatched. Germline V gene sequence: CDR1 SGHRS, CDR2 YFSETQ. CDR3 length: 15 residues. For the CDR3, the DNA is TGCGCCAGCAGCGATCAGGGGGCACGCACCGGGGAGCTGTTTTTT. Protein: CASSDQGARTGELFF.

The chain combines TRBV7-2 with TRBJ1-6; TRBD1 aligns across 7 bases. J lost 10 bases, V lost 5 bases, and 17 bases had no gene match. The germline CDR1 and CDR2 sequences are SGHTA and FQGNSA. This CDR3 contains 17 residues. The CDR3 is CASSPRRGGTGGSPLHF. The CDR3 DNA reads as TGTGCCAGCAGCCCCCGCAGGGGGGGTACGGGGGGATCACCCCTCCACTTT.

The table lists this clonotype with many counts. V is TRBV12-3 or TRBV12-4 and J is TRBJ1-2, with TRBD1 as a possible D gene (6 bases). CDR3 length equals 14 residues. The germline V and J ends were trimmed by 4 bases and 5 bases, with 14 bases remaining between them. CDR3 nucleotide sequence: TGTGCCAGCAGTTCCTACAGGGTTCCTTATGGCTACACCTTC. As protein: CASSSYRVPYGYTF.

This clonotype was seen ten or more times. DNA for the CDR3: TGCGCCAGCAGCACGGGGAGCACAGATACGCAGTATTTT. Translating it yields CASSTGSTDTQYF. The chain combines TRBV5-1 with TRBJ2-3; tentative D call: TRBD2 (5 bases). The CDR3 loop spans 13 amino acids. Between the trimmed V and J ends, which lost 4 bases and 0 bases, there was a span of 6 bases. Germline-derived CDR1 and CDR2 are SGHRS and YFSETQ.

This clonotype was seen a handful of times. The rearrangement uses TRBV12-3 or TRBV12-4 and TRBJ1-1, with D possibly matching TRBD1 (5 bases). The CDR3 loop spans 16 amino acids. V lost 3 bases, J lost 0 bases, and 14 bases lay in between. For the CDR3, the DNA is TGTGCCAGCAGTTTGAGAGGGGCCGGCGTGAACACTGAAGCTTTCTTT. Protein sequence: CASSLRGAGVNTEAFF.

This clonotype was seen a handful of times. The rearrangement joins TRBV18 to TRBJ1-1, with unresolved D. In germline, CDR1 is KGHSH, CDR2 LQKENI. The length of the CDR3 is 13 residues. The ends were cut back, 6 bases at V and 8 bases at J, with 16 bases in the middle. CDR3 residues: CASSQQWSGEAFF. CDR3 nucleotide sequence: TGTGCCAGCTCCCAACAATGGAGCGGGGAAGCTTTCTTT.

The rearrangement joins TRBV7-2 to TRBJ2-7, with 10 bases fitting TRBD1. The V and J ends lost 3 bases and 2 bases, in that order; junction bases with no gene match: 4. The CDR3 loop spans 15 amino acids. CDR1 is SGHTA, CDR2 FQGNSA, per germline. The CDR3 sequence is CASSFHGQGAYEQYF. The CDR3 DNA follows: TGTGCCAGCAGCTTCCATGGACAGGGGGCCTACGAGCAGTACTTC.

This clonotype was recorded at least ten times. The V and J genes are TRBV29-1 and TRBJ1-2; no clear D gene. V lost 3 bases, J lost 7 bases, and 6 bases lay in between. The CDR3 has 10 amino acids. The germline gives CDR1 SQVTM, CDR2 ANQGSEA. The CDR3 DNA reads as TGCAGCGTTGATCCGCCTGGCTACACCTTC. This translates into CSVDPPGYTF.

This clonotype showed up just a few times. V gene TRBV12-3 or TRBV12-4 combines with J gene TRBJ1-2; 9 positions agree with TRBD1. This CDR3 contains 16 residues. V lost 0 bases, J lost 8 bases, and 10 bases stayed unmatched. Here the CDR3 DNA reads TGTGCCAGCAGTTTAGCCGGGACAGGGTATCGATACGGCTACACCTTC. As protein: CASSLAGTGYRYGYTF.

The genes are TRBV24-1 and TRBJ2-1; 12 bases map to TRBD2. V shed 4 bases, J shed 7 bases, and the junction held 7 bases outside the gene matches. This CDR3 region has 16 residues. CDR1 and CDR2 (germline): KGHDR, SFDVKD. CDR3 loop: CATSDPGLAGSNEQFF. The CDR3 bases are TGTGCCACCAGTGACCCCGGACTAGCGGGGTCAAATGAGCAGTTCTTC.

This clonotype was seen a handful of times. The V gene is TRBV5-4, the J gene TRBJ2-1; D perhaps matches TRBD2 (5 bases). In germline, CDR1 is SGHNT, CDR2 YYREEE (reference sequence). Trimming left V 3 bases short and J 11 bases short, with 12 bases between. The CDR3 covers 12 residues. CDR3 sequence reads: CASSSTGIKQFF. The CDR3 nucleotides read TGTGCCAGCAGCTCAACCGGGATTAAGCAGTTCTTC. Variable domain in full (rest from reference TRBV5-4 and TRBJ2-1): ETGVTQSPTHLIKTRGQQVTLRCSSQSGHNTVSWYQQALGQGPQFIFQYYREEENGRGNFPPRFSGLQFPNYSSELNVNALELDDSALYLCASSSTGIKQFFGPGTRLTVL.

CDR3: CASSRGGSLNTEAFF. The CDR3 nucleotides are TGTGCCAGCAGCCGGGGGGGCAGTTTAAACACTGAAGCTTTCTTT. V gene TRBV7-9 combines with J gene TRBJ1-1; D may be TRBD1 (6 bases). The CDR3 covers 15 residues. Germline V lookup: CDR1 SEHNR, CDR2 FQNEAQ (reference sequence). Trimming shortened V by 5 bases and J by 2 bases, and 15 bases separated the two germline ends. Looking up the rest from reference TRBV7-9 and TRBJ1-1 gives the full variable domain: DTGVSQNPRHKITKRGQNVTFRCDPISEHNRLYWYRQTLGQGPEFLTYFQNEAQLEKSRLLSDRFSAERPKGSFSTLEIQRTEQGDSAMYLCASSRGGSLNTEAFFGQGTRLTVV.

The sample holds a few counts of this clonotype. CDR3 DNA sequence: TGTGCCAGCAGCACCCGACAGGGGAACGGCTACACCTTC. It codes for CASSTRQGNGYTF. The gene calls are TRBV7-9 and TRBJ1-2; 8 bases are shared with TRBD1. This CDR3 region has 13 residues. CDR1 and CDR2 (germline): SEHNR, FQNEAQ (reference sequence). V gave up 5 bases and J gave up 8 bases; unmatched junction bases: 7.

The rearrangement uses TRBV19 and TRBJ2-2; 8 nucleotides align to TRBD1. Trimming cost V 8 bases and J 2 bases; bases outside gene matches: 4. Germline CDR1 is LNHDA and CDR2 is SQIVND (reference sequence). The CDR3 sequence is 14 residues long. The CDR3 nucleotides read TGTGCCAGTTCTACAGGGGGTAACACCGGGGAGCTGTTTTTT. As protein: CASSTGGNTGELFF.